Listed here are 5 T cell receptor beta chains from one sample, sequenced in a study of T-cell reconstitution after alpha-beta-depleted transplantation in children. Unique molecular identifiers were incorporated into the prepared TCRbeta library. In TCRdb, the PCR reads were re-called with MiXCR into one record per CDR3 protein. The table includes approximately 210,000 distinct CDR3 sequences, about 15% detected once. Sample: PBMCs from the stem cell graft donor, taken from the stem cell graft. All receptors come from a human donor who donated a stem cell graft to a child with acute lymphoblastic leukemia.

The chain recombines TRBV20-1 with TRBJ2-3; no firm D call. Germline V gives CDR1 DFQATT, CDR2 SNEGSKA (reference sequence). This CDR3 has 12 residues. Deletions cut 5 bases from V and 0 bases from J, with 6 bases between. The CDR3 region is CSAHLSTDTQYF. The DNA of the CDR3 is TGCAGTGCTCATCTAAGCACAGATACGCAGTATTTT.

This clonotype was detected ten times or more. This rearrangement joins TRBV5-6 to TRBJ2-2; 7 bases line up with TRBD1. V shed 4 bases and J 5 bases; nucleotides not matched to a gene: 11. This CDR3 has 16 residues. Germline V lookup: CDR1 SGHDT, CDR2 YYEEEE. The CDR3 DNA follows: TGTGCCAGCAGCCACCTACAGGGGAGACCAACCGGGGAGCTGTTTTTT. Translated, it gives CASSHLQGRPTGELFF.

The sample holds many counts of this clonotype. V is TRBV5-5 and J is TRBJ2-7; D call uncertain. Germline V lookup: CDR1 SGHKS, CDR2 YYEKEE (reference sequence). Trimming stripped 0 bases from V and 3 bases from J, with 7 bases between. CDR3 length: 13 amino acids. The CDR3 sequence is CASSLGSHYEQYF. The CDR3 DNA reads TGTGCCAGCAGCTTGGGTTCCCACTACGAGCAGTACTTC.

This clonotype was detected ten times or more. The J gene is TRBJ2-1, the V gene TRBV11-2; TRBD1 matches at 8 bases. The CDR3 has 13 residues. V lost 5 bases, J lost 7 bases, and 4 bases stayed unmatched. Per germline, CDR1 SGHAT and CDR2 FQNNGV. The CDR3 DNA sequence: TGTGCCAGCAGCCCGGACAGGGCGAATGAGCAGTTCTTC. Amino acids: CASSPDRANEQFF.

This clonotype has at least ten counts. This sequence joins TRBV12-3 or TRBV12-4 and TRBJ2-1; TRBD2 might be the D (6 bases). The CDR3 is made up of 13 amino acids. V gave up 7 bases and J gave up 4 bases, with 11 bases separating them. CDR3 amino acids: CASTRDWYNEQFF. In DNA form, the CDR3 reads TGTGCCAGCACCCGGGACTGGTACAATGAGCAGTTCTTC.